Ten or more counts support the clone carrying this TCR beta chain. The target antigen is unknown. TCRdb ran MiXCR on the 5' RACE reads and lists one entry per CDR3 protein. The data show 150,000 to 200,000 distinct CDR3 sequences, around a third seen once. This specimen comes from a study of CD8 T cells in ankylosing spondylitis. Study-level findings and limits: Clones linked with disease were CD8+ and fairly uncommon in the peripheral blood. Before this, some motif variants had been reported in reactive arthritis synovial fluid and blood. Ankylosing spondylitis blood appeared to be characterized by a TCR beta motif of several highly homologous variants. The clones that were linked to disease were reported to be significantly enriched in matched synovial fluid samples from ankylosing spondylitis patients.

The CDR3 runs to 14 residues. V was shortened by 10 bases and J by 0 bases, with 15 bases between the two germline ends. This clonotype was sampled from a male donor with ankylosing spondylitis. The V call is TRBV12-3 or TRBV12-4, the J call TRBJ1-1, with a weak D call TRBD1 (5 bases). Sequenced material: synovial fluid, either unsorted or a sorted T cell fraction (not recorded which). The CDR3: CATSRAGMNTEAFF. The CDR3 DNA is TGTGCCACCTCGCGGGCAGGGATGAACACTGAAGCTTTCTTT.